Below, one TCR beta chain is given with its context. This clone occurred a few times. Its antigen remains unidentified. Base-call qualities are not available, and no considerably larger clone is one nucleotide away. This entry comes from a study of shared clonotypes between healthy human individuals (dated by TCRdb to between 2020 and 2021). Regarding the complete study: The cohort included a few men and a couple of women between 18 and 49 years of age. To estimate repertoire size and how much clonotypes are shared between individuals, the study performed deep sequencing of blood TCR repertoires from a few healthy adults. For each donor, three plates each were used for CD4 naive and CD4 memory, two plates were used for CD8 naive, and one plate was used for CD8 memory. Per donor, leukapheresis produced somewhere between about 0.94 and 10 billion PBMCs. Different laboratories and diverse techniques were used to prepare libraries and sequence TCR repertoires, to increase sequencing depth and limit assay-specific biases.

The donors were healthy, HIV-negative adults with no recently reported acute infections or vaccinations. All donors were Caucasian adults living in Nashville, Tennessee, USA. CD8 memory samples were composed of magnetically selected CD45RO+ cells combined with CCR7-negative CD45RA+ effector memory (TemRA) cells. Blood was collected by leukapheresis, and PBMCs were isolated by Ficoll-Histopaque density gradient centrifugation and then cryopreserved in liquid nitrogen vapor phase. Analytical flow cytometry was used to check the purity and quantity of each magnetically sorted T cell population. Each sorted fraction had its genomic DNA isolated and then quantified by UV absorbance on a Nanodrop 2000c. Using the deep immunoSEQ assay, multiplex PCR amplified TCR CDR3 regions from genomic DNA. Extracted genomic DNA from each cell subset was spread evenly across all wells of several immunoSEQ 96-well plates, with each plate serving as a replicate. For sorted subsets, about 200 ng genomic DNA, equal to 30,000 or so T cell genomes, was loaded into each replicate PCR. Purified libraries were measured with a Qubit 3.0 fluorometer, size-checked on a Bioanalyzer 2100, and measured again with the KAPA Library Quantification kit. Each immunoSEQ 96-well plate was sequenced on its own single-read 150-cycle Illumina NextSeq 550 flow cell. Per the authors' processing: The immunoSEQ output contained only junctional sequences without quality scores, so filtering could not match that applied to full-length reads. To assign V/J genes and CDR3, sequences were annotated using PyIR, a Python wrapper for IgBLAST v1.9, with IMGT germline references. Any read was removed if the V/J assignment was weak (E-value above 1e-6), the CDR3 was missing, or the read contained stop codons, out-of-frame junctions, or ambiguous translated residues. V3J clonotypes were defined as sequences sharing an identical inferred V gene, J gene, and CDR3 amino acid sequence. Percentage overlap between repertoires was computed as shared unique clonotypes divided by the size of the smaller repertoire. Three approaches were used to assess repertoire richness: RTK rarefaction, the Chao1 estimator, and Recon v2.1 estimates of unobserved clonotypes. Generation probabilities were computed with OLGA for all TCRbeta clonotypes obtained by the gDNA method from a few donors. Drawn from immuneACCESS, this table holds only the in-frame rearrangements with V and J called that TCRdb kept. Clones are partly lost; checked studies trace under half to an unresolved V gene and leave the rest unexplained. The V and J calls and clone size come from that table; D and trimming were worked out from the DNA. The sample table holds around 690,000 clones, of which about 90% were seen once. The ten biggest clones cover about 34% of the sample.

General conclusions and limits of the study: Naive subsets generally had larger estimated clonotype richness than memory subsets. When a handful of donors were compared, the shared fraction of clonotypes was roughly 4.8% for naive CD4, 3.5% to 4% for naive CD8, 2% to 2.5% for memory CD4, and around 0.4% for memory CD8. Because the study included a small number of donors, the genetic and exposure-history diversity represented was limited. Even with the large sequencing depth, rarefaction of the sorted-subset datasets indicated that sequencing was incomplete. Clonotypes shared by all four sorted-subset donors showed higher generation probabilities than non-shared clonotypes. Sampling was limited to blood, and TCR repertoires in tissue likely differ from TCR repertoires in blood. Based on pairwise subsampling, the degree of clonotype sharing among donors was expected to be affected by sequencing depth.

CDR3 length: 11 amino acids, cysteine to phenylalanine. Left in the record is the CDR3 DNA by itself, 33 bases read in frame from the first base. The CDR1 and CDR2 encoded by the germline V gene are SGHRS and YFSETQ. Between the V and J ends, shortened by 3 bases and 6 bases respectively, the junction contains 7 bases. Sample: memory CD8+ T cells from PBMCs. The sample's cell subset or site, from its label and the paper: CD45RO+ cells pooled with CCR7-negative TemRA cells. Recombination linked TRBV5-1 to TRBJ2-7; the D gene is not confidently resolved. The source is a man younger than 30 in good health. Some clones in this sample may be carry-over from other donors' samples. The sequenced DNA: TGCGCCAGCAGCTCCGGCGTCGAGCAGTACTTC. Translated, this gives CASSSGVEQYF.